This is a list of T cell receptor beta chains from one sample in a study of blood T cell repertoires in COVID-19. This table comes from immunoSEQ multiplex PCR, and its TCRdb copy is limited to in-frame clones, with some not included. The sample yields about 170,000 clones, about four fifths seen once. The sequenced sample was peripheral blood. The receptors originated from a man between 65 and 85 years old with active or convalescent COVID-19. The CDR3 runs from the conserved cysteine through the conserved F or W. A D gene is named only where the DNA matches it firmly. Clone size is shown for a subset of rows, as once, few, many or a class of expanded clone.

abundance: .; j_gene: TRBJ2-2; len: 16; v_gene: TRBV18; d_gene: .; CDR3aa: CASSPLGHSTTGELFF; CDR3nt: TGTGCCAGCTCACCATTGGGACACTCTACCACCGGGGAGCTGTTTTTT
abundance: .; j_gene: TRBJ2-7; len: 15; v_gene: TRBV28; d_gene: .; CDR3aa: CASTGAVWSSYEQYF; CDR3nt: TGTGCCAGCACGGGAGCGGTTTGGAGCTCCTACGAGCAGTACTTC
abundance: .; j_gene: TRBJ2-1; len: 17; v_gene: TRBV5-4; d_gene: TRBD2; CDR3aa: CASSPGLAGVSYNEQFF; CDR3nt: TGTGCCAGCAGCCCAGGACTAGCGGGGGTCTCCTACAATGAGCAGTTCTTC
abundance: .; j_gene: TRBJ2-5; len: 14; v_gene: TRBV7-2; d_gene: TRBD2; CDR3aa: CASSLAAGEETQYF; CDR3nt: TGTGCCAGCAGCTTAGCGGCGGGGGAGGAGACCCAGTACTTC
abundance: .; j_gene: TRBJ2-2; len: 14; v_gene: TRBV19; d_gene: TRBD2; CDR3aa: CASTRAGGFGELFF; CDR3nt: TGTGCCAGTACCCGTGCGGGGGGCTTCGGGGAGCTGTTTTTT
abundance: .; j_gene: TRBJ1-2; len: 12; v_gene: TRBV7-2; d_gene: TRBD1; CDR3aa: CASSPRTGGYTF; CDR3nt: TGTGCCAGCAGCCCAAGGACAGGCGGCTACACCTTC
abundance: .; j_gene: TRBJ1-1; len: 15; v_gene: TRBV7-9; d_gene: TRBD1; CDR3aa: CASSFHRGPNTEAFF; CDR3nt: TGTGCCAGCAGCTTCCACAGGGGTCCGAACACTGAAGCTTTCTTT
abundance: .; j_gene: TRBJ2-4; len: 15; v_gene: TRBV30; d_gene: .; CDR3aa: CAWATADLAKNIQYF; CDR3nt: TGTGCCTGGGCGACAGCTGATCTAGCCAAAAACATTCAGTACTTC
abundance: .; j_gene: TRBJ1-2; len: 14; v_gene: TRBV9; d_gene: .; CDR3aa: CASSVVSGNYGYTF; CDR3nt: TGTGCCAGCAGCGTAGTGTCGGGTAACTATGGCTACACCTTC
abundance: .; j_gene: TRBJ1-2; len: 13; v_gene: TRBV6-5; d_gene: .; CDR3aa: CASGAGDFGGYTF; CDR3nt: TGTGCCAGCGGGGCAGGGGATTTCGGTGGCTACACCTTC
abundance: few; j_gene: TRBJ2-1; len: 15; v_gene: TRBV7-6; d_gene: TRBD2; CDR3aa: CASSLDGVAGGEQFF; CDR3nt: TGTGCCAGCAGCTTAGACGGCGTAGCGGGGGGTGAGCAGTTCTTC
abundance: .; j_gene: TRBJ1-5; len: 17; v_gene: TRBV28; d_gene: .; CDR3aa: CASSSIRGGEINQPQHF; CDR3nt: TGTGCCAGCAGTTCAATTCGTGGGGGGGAGATCAATCAGCCCCAGCATTTT
abundance: .; j_gene: TRBJ2-2; len: 16; v_gene: TRBV18; d_gene: .; CDR3aa: CASSPRPQGPTGELFF; CDR3nt: TGTGCCAGCTCACCCAGACCCCAGGGCCCCACCGGGGAGCTGTTTTTT
abundance: .; j_gene: TRBJ2-1; len: 16; v_gene: TRBV11-3; d_gene: TRBD2; CDR3aa: CASSLESAGGPAEQFF; CDR3nt: TGTGCCAGCAGCTTAGAATCGGCGGGGGGGCCGGCTGAGCAGTTCTTC
abundance: .; j_gene: TRBJ1-1; len: 13; v_gene: TRBV3-1/TRBV3-2; d_gene: TRBD1; CDR3aa: CASSRQGNTEAFF; CDR3nt: TGTGCCAGCAGTCGACAGGGAAACACTGAAGCTTTCTTT
abundance: .; j_gene: TRBJ2-7; len: 16; v_gene: TRBV5-5; d_gene: TRBD2; CDR3aa: CASSFSGELPSYEQYF; CDR3nt: TGTGCCAGCAGCTTTAGCGGGGAGCTGCCCTCCTACGAGCAGTACTTC
abundance: .; j_gene: TRBJ2-7; len: 13; v_gene: TRBV6-2/TRBV6-3; d_gene: .; CDR3aa: CASSSTDSYEQYF; CDR3nt: TGTGCCAGCAGTTCCACCGACAGTTACGAGCAGTACTTC
abundance: .; j_gene: TRBJ1-1; len: 14; v_gene: TRBV2; d_gene: .; CDR3aa: CASSDRDIRPEAFF; CDR3nt: TGTGCCAGCAGTGACCGGGACATTAGGCCTGAAGCTTTCTTT
abundance: .; j_gene: TRBJ2-7; len: 17; v_gene: TRBV27; d_gene: .; CDR3aa: CASSLRPSTGHPYEQYF; CDR3nt: TGTGCCAGCAGTTTAAGGCCTTCGACAGGCCACCCCTACGAGCAGTACTTC
abundance: .; j_gene: TRBJ1-1; len: 14; v_gene: TRBV5-1; d_gene: .; CDR3aa: CASSLDRVNTEAFF; CDR3nt: TGCGCCAGCAGCTTGGACAGGGTTAACACTGAAGCTTTCTTT
abundance: few; j_gene: TRBJ1-5; len: 14; v_gene: TRBV10-1; d_gene: TRBD1; CDR3aa: CAITEGAPFVPQHF; CDR3nt: TGCGCCATTACAGAGGGGGCGCCGTTTGTGCCCCAGCATTTT
abundance: .; j_gene: TRBJ2-7; len: 15; v_gene: TRBV7-2; d_gene: TRBD2; CDR3aa: CASSLETSGRPEQYF; CDR3nt: TGTGCCAGCAGCTTAGAGACTAGCGGGAGACCCGAGCAGTACTTC
abundance: .; j_gene: TRBJ1-4; len: 16; v_gene: TRBV25-1; d_gene: TRBD1; CDR3aa: CASTGTGPPTNEKLFF; CDR3nt: TGTGCCAGCACCGGGACAGGGCCACCTACGAATGAAAAACTGTTTTTT
abundance: .; j_gene: TRBJ2-3; len: 16; v_gene: TRBV30; d_gene: TRBD1; CDR3aa: CAWSTGQGATADTQYF; CDR3nt: TGTGCCTGGAGTACCGGACAGGGGGCTACCGCAGATACGCAGTATTTT
abundance: .; j_gene: TRBJ1-1; len: 11; v_gene: TRBV25-1; d_gene: .; CDR3aa: CASTLNTEAFF; CDR3nt: TGTGCCAGCACCTTGAACACTGAAGCTTTCTTT
abundance: .; j_gene: TRBJ2-1; len: 14; v_gene: TRBV7-2; d_gene: .; CDR3aa: CASSLEGSYNEQFF; CDR3nt: TGTGCCAGCAGCTTAGAGGGGTCCTACAATGAGCAGTTCTTC
abundance: .; j_gene: TRBJ1-2; len: 14; v_gene: TRBV24-1; d_gene: .; CDR3aa: CATSVLDTFYGYTF; CDR3nt: TGTGCCACCAGTGTCCTCGACACATTCTATGGCTACACCTTC
abundance: .; j_gene: TRBJ1-6; len: 14; v_gene: TRBV19; d_gene: .; CDR3aa: CASSIRQGYSPLHF; CDR3nt: TGTGCCAGTAGTATTCGGCAGGGTTATTCACCCCTCCACTTT
abundance: .; j_gene: TRBJ2-3; len: 14; v_gene: TRBV6-2/TRBV6-3; d_gene: .; CDR3aa: CASSYVGITDTQYF; CDR3nt: TGTGCCAGCAGTTACGTCGGGATCACAGATACGCAGTATTTT
abundance: .; j_gene: TRBJ1-1; len: 14; v_gene: TRBV5-1; d_gene: .; CDR3aa: CASSFDGQNTEAFF; CDR3nt: TGCGCCAGCAGCTTCGACGGACAGAACACTGAAGCTTTCTTT
abundance: few; j_gene: TRBJ2-1; len: 16; v_gene: TRBV5-4; d_gene: .; CDR3aa: CASSLISTDPYNEQFF; CDR3nt: TGTGCCAGCAGCTTGATTTCTACAGACCCCTACAATGAGCAGTTCTTC
abundance: .; j_gene: TRBJ2-1; len: 15; v_gene: TRBV18; d_gene: TRBD2; CDR3aa: CASSPQRERNNEQFF; CDR3nt: TGTGCCAGCTCACCACAGCGGGAGAGGAACAATGAGCAGTTCTTC
abundance: .; j_gene: TRBJ1-2; len: 14; v_gene: TRBV13; d_gene: .; CDR3aa: CASSLVAGQGGYTF; CDR3nt: TGTGCCAGCAGCTTAGTGGCAGGGCAGGGTGGCTACACCTTC
abundance: .; j_gene: TRBJ2-1; len: 15; v_gene: TRBV30; d_gene: TRBD2; CDR3aa: CAWSLGLAGGHEQFF; CDR3nt: TGTGCCTGGAGTTTAGGACTAGCGGGAGGACATGAGCAGTTCTTC
abundance: .; j_gene: TRBJ2-1; len: 16; v_gene: TRBV7-8; d_gene: TRBD2; CDR3aa: CASSPRGLAGVNEQFF; CDR3nt: TGTGCCAGCAGCCCTAGGGGACTAGCGGGGGTAAATGAGCAGTTCTTC
abundance: once; j_gene: TRBJ1-1; len: 14; v_gene: TRBV19; d_gene: .; CDR3aa: CASLKGHLNTEAFF; CDR3nt: TGTGCCAGTCTCAAAGGACACTTGAACACTGAAGCTTTCTTT
abundance: .; j_gene: TRBJ1-1; len: 13; v_gene: TRBV12-5; d_gene: TRBD1; CDR3aa: CASAGTGGTEAFF; CDR3nt: TGTGCTAGTGCCGGGACAGGGGGCACTGAAGCTTTCTTT
abundance: .; j_gene: TRBJ2-1; len: 14; v_gene: TRBV5-6; d_gene: .; CDR3aa: CASSPIGGRSEQFF; CDR3nt: TGTGCCAGCAGTCCCATCGGGGGAAGGAGTGAGCAGTTCTTC
abundance: few; j_gene: TRBJ1-5; len: 17; v_gene: TRBV7-9; d_gene: TRBD1; CDR3aa: CASSLWTGHFRDQPQHF; CDR3nt: TGTGCCAGCAGCTTGTGGACAGGGCATTTTCGGGATCAGCCCCAGCATTTT
abundance: .; j_gene: TRBJ1-6; len: 16; v_gene: TRBV7-2; d_gene: TRBD1; CDR3aa: CASSFSGGSYNSPLHF; CDR3nt: TGTGCCAGCAGCTTTTCAGGGGGGAGCTATAATTCACCCCTCCACTTT
abundance: .; j_gene: TRBJ1-1; len: 15; v_gene: TRBV6-1; d_gene: .; CDR3aa: CASSEFGGSNTEAFF; CDR3nt: TGTGCCAGCAGTGAATTTGGAGGGTCGAACACTGAAGCTTTCTTT
abundance: .; j_gene: TRBJ2-5; len: 12; v_gene: TRBV28; d_gene: .; CDR3aa: CASSYRRETQYF; CDR3nt: TGTGCCAGCAGTTACCGCCGGGAGACCCAGTACTTC
abundance: .; j_gene: TRBJ1-6; len: 17; v_gene: TRBV24-1; d_gene: TRBD1; CDR3aa: CATSDSSRGTENSPLHF; CDR3nt: TGTGCCACCAGTGATTCCTCCAGGGGGACTGAGAATTCACCCCTCCACTTT
abundance: .; j_gene: TRBJ2-5; len: 13; v_gene: TRBV19; d_gene: .; CDR3aa: CASSDIKPETQYF; CDR3nt: TGTGCCAGTAGCGACATCAAGCCAGAGACCCAGTACTTC
abundance: .; j_gene: TRBJ2-1; len: 15; v_gene: TRBV7-8; d_gene: .; CDR3aa: CASSFQGRTGNEQFF; CDR3nt: TGTGCCAGCAGCTTTCAGGGGCGAACGGGCAATGAGCAGTTCTTC
abundance: .; j_gene: TRBJ1-1; len: 12; v_gene: TRBV27; d_gene: TRBD1; CDR3aa: CASRRDRGLAFF; CDR3nt: TGTGCCAGCAGACGGGACAGGGGGCTTGCTTTCTTT
abundance: .; j_gene: TRBJ2-1; len: 12; v_gene: TRBV30; d_gene: .; CDR3aa: CAWRAQGIEQFF; CDR3nt: TGTGCCTGGAGGGCCCAGGGGATTGAGCAGTTCTTC
abundance: .; j_gene: TRBJ1-1; len: 14; v_gene: TRBV19; d_gene: .; CDR3aa: CASSIDLGGTEAFF; CDR3nt: TGTGCCAGTAGTATAGACTTAGGGGGCACTGAAGCTTTCTTT
abundance: .; j_gene: TRBJ1-1; len: 16; v_gene: TRBV18; d_gene: TRBD1; CDR3aa: CASSPPTGGTNTEAFF; CDR3nt: TGTGCCAGCTCACCACCGACAGGGGGAACGAACACTGAAGCTTTCTTT
abundance: .; j_gene: TRBJ2-5; len: 13; v_gene: TRBV25-1; d_gene: .; CDR3aa: CASSSAGQETQYF; CDR3nt: TGTGCCAGCTCTTCCGCAGGCCAAGAGACCCAGTACTTC
abundance: once; j_gene: TRBJ2-2; len: 16; v_gene: TRBV27; d_gene: .; CDR3aa: CASSLFGQEYTGELFF; CDR3nt: TGTGCCAGCAGTTTATTTGGGCAGGAATACACCGGGGAGCTGTTTTTT
abundance: .; j_gene: TRBJ2-5; len: 13; v_gene: TRBV7-2; d_gene: .; CDR3aa: CASSLASPGTQYF; CDR3nt: TGTGCCAGCAGCTTAGCCTCTCCGGGGACCCAGTACTTC
abundance: .; j_gene: TRBJ1-4; len: 14; v_gene: TRBV19; d_gene: TRBD1; CDR3aa: CASRPGQGNEKLFF; CDR3nt: TGTGCCAGTAGGCCGGGACAGGGAAATGAAAAACTGTTTTTT